This T cell receptor (beta chain) was documented in a study of blood T cells in healthy people across ages. A J-beta primer mix and a sample-barcoded 5' primer were used in a second PCR of about 7 to 12 cycles. In TCRdb, the 5' RACE reads were re-called with MiXCR into one record per CDR3 protein. Of 750,000 to 1,000,000 distinct CDR3 sequences listed, around 29% are singletons. The CDR3 extends over 15 amino acids. Between the trimmed V and J ends, which lost 0 bases and 0 bases, there was a span of 9 bases. Germline V gene lookup returns CDR1 DFQATT and CDR2 SNEGSKA (reference sequence). Many counts were recorded for this clonotype. Separately, the same data were catalogued under a study of T cells of mothers and their children.

The specimen was blood. The TCR was taken from a middle-aged woman in good health. The V and J genes are TRBV20-1 and TRBJ1-3, with D possibly TRBD1 on 5 matching bases. CDR3 region: CSAREGRGSGNTIYF. CDR3 nucleotides: TGCAGTGCTAGAGAGGGGAGGGGCTCTGGAAACACCATATATTTT.